These T cell receptor beta chains were read from a single sample in a study of CD8 T cells in ankylosing spondylitis. TCRdb processed the 5' RACE reads anew with MiXCR; each CDR3 protein has one entry. Of around 35,000 distinct CDR3 sequences in the sample, roughly 13% are singletons; the top ten hold 25% to 40%. Source material: synovial fluid, either unsorted or a sorted T cell fraction (not recorded which). These receptors were obtained from a male donor with ankylosing spondylitis. The CDR3 runs from the conserved cysteine through the conserved F or W. A D gene is named only where the DNA matches it firmly. Clone size is not always given. Where it is, it says once, few, many or a class for expanded clones.

j_call v_call d_call clone_size cdr3_aa cdr3_nt
TRBJ2-2 TRBV6-2/TRBV6-3 TRBD2 - CASSSGTSGHTGELFF TGTGCCAGCAGTTCCGGGACTAGCGGGCACACCGGGGAGCTGTTTTTT
TRBJ2-1 TRBV28 TRBD1 - CASSFPGTGANEQFF TGTGCCAGCAGTTTCCCCGGGACAGGGGCCAATGAGCAGTTCTTC
TRBJ2-1 TRBV20-1 TRBD1 - CSARDAEDRGNEQFF TGCAGTGCTAGAGATGCCGAGGACAGGGGTAATGAGCAGTTCTTC
TRBJ2-1 TRBV6-2/TRBV6-3 - - CASRGRGPYNEQFF TGTGCCAGCAGGGGGCGGGGCCCCTACAATGAGCAGTTCTTC
TRBJ1-4 TRBV12-3/TRBV12-4 - - CASSLVPTDEKLFF TGTGCCAGCAGTTTAGTTCCTACGGATGAAAAACTGTTTTTT
TRBJ2-1 TRBV12-3/TRBV12-4 - - CASSPTPVSYNEQFF TGTGCCAGCAGCCCGACCCCCGTCTCCTACAATGAGCAGTTCTTC
TRBJ1-1 TRBV27 TRBD1 - CASSENTGGNTEAFF TGTGCCAGCAGTGAAAATACAGGGGGCAACACTGAAGCTTTCTTT
TRBJ2-3 TRBV10-2 - - CASSFGDTQYF TGCGCCAGCAGTTTTGGAGATACGCAGTATTTT
TRBJ1-5 TRBV5-6 - few CASSLGVLQPQHF TGTGCCAGCAGCTTGGGTGTTCTACAGCCCCAGCATTTT
TRBJ2-5 TRBV27 TRBD1 few CASSGTGEMETQYF TGTGCCAGCAGTGGGACAGGGGAAATGGAGACCCAGTACTTC
TRBJ2-5 TRBV7-9 - - CASSYHREETQYF TGTGCCAGCAGCTACCACAGGGAAGAGACCCAGTACTTC
TRBJ2-2 TRBV10-3 - few CAISDVRLGTGELFF TGTGCCATCAGTGACGTTAGGTTGGGGACCGGGGAGCTGTTTTTT
TRBJ2-7 TRBV20-1 TRBD1 - CSAWDSTYEQYF TGCAGTGCCTGGGACAGTACCTACGAGCAGTACTTC
TRBJ2-2 TRBV4-2 TRBD1 - CASSQITGGGNTGELFF TGTGCCAGCAGCCAAATAACAGGGGGCGGGAACACCGGGGAGCTGTTTTTT
TRBJ2-7 TRBV27 TRBD1 few CASLGTGGYEQYF TGTGCCAGCCTAGGGACAGGGGGCTACGAGCAGTACTTC
TRBJ1-2 TRBV7-9 - - CASSSSPLYRTPGYTF TGTGCCAGCAGCTCATCGCCCCTATACAGGACGCCTGGCTACACCTTC
TRBJ1-5 TRBV4-3 TRBD1 few CASSRERSDRGSNQPQHF TGCGCCAGCAGCCGAGAACGATCCGACAGGGGTAGCAATCAGCCCCAGCATTTT
TRBJ2-3 TRBV4-3 - many CASSQDFPGEGDTQYF TGCGCCAGCAGCCAAGACTTTCCGGGAGAAGGAGATACGCAGTATTTT
TRBJ2-3 TRBV6-4 TRBD2 few CASSALAGSTDTQYF TGTGCCAGCAGTGCCCTAGCGGGAAGCACAGATACGCAGTATTTT
TRBJ2-2 TRBV6-4 TRBD1 - CASSEGTGGANTGELFF TGTGCCAGCAGCGAAGGGACAGGGGGCGCGAACACCGGGGAGCTGTTTTTT
TRBJ2-5 TRBV7-9 TRBD1 - CASSRDSPRETQYF TGTGCCAGCAGCCGGGACAGCCCAAGGGAGACCCAGTACTTC
TRBJ2-7 TRBV4-1 TRBD1 many CASSQAGTGSYEQYF TGCGCCAGCAGCCAAGCAGGGACAGGGTCCTACGAGCAGTACTTC
TRBJ1-5 TRBV7-2 - - CASSARGPNQPQHF TGTGCCAGCAGCGCGCGAGGTCCTAATCAGCCCCAGCATTTT
TRBJ2-4 TRBV3-1 - few CASGGNLGNIQYF TGTGCCAGCGGAGGGAACTTGGGAAACATTCAGTACTTC
TRBJ2-2 TRBV12-3/TRBV12-4 - - CASSLSGSNAGELFF TGTGCCAGCAGTTTATCAGGGAGCAACGCCGGGGAGCTGTTTTTT
TRBJ2-6 TRBV9 - few CASSVNLEGVTGANVLTF TGTGCCAGCAGCGTAAATCTCGAGGGGGTTACTGGGGCCAACGTCCTGACTTTC
TRBJ2-7 TRBV3-1 TRBD2 few CASSPWTSGYEQYF TGTGCCAGCAGCCCATGGACTAGCGGATACGAGCAGTACTTC
TRBJ2-1 TRBV7-3 - many CASSIRQGFEQFF TGTGCCAGCAGCATACGGCAGGGTTTTGAGCAGTTCTTC
TRBJ2-2 TRBV20-1 TRBD2 - CSARGLAGGDTGELFF TGCAGTGCTAGAGGACTAGCGGGAGGGGACACCGGGGAGCTGTTTTTT
TRBJ1-1 TRBV19 - few CASSIKYSKEAFF TGTGCCAGTAGTATTAAGTACAGCAAGGAAGCTTTCTTT
TRBJ1-6 TRBV4-2 - few CASSQRSKWSPLHF TGTGCCAGCAGCCAACGCTCCAAGTGGTCACCCCTCCACTTT
TRBJ2-5 TRBV9 - - CASSSTGQIETQYF TGTGCCAGCAGCTCTACGGGGCAAATCGAGACCCAGTACTTC
TRBJ2-5 TRBV25-1 - many CASSGPSGARETQYF TGTGCCAGCAGTGGCCCTTCGGGGGCTCGGGAGACCCAGTACTTC
TRBJ2-7 TRBV27 - - CASSLMDSSSYEQYF TGTGCCAGCAGTTTAATGGACAGTAGCTCCTACGAGCAGTACTTC
TRBJ2-7 TRBV12-3/TRBV12-4 TRBD1 - CASSSGQGLYEQYF TGTGCCAGCAGTTCGGGACAGGGTCTTTACGAGCAGTACTTC
TRBJ2-6 TRBV6-1 - many CASSEAGSGANVLTF TGTGCCAGCAGTGAAGCGGGCTCTGGGGCCAACGTCCTGACTTTC
TRBJ1-5 TRBV4-3 - - CASSQDYRRYVQPQHF TGCGCCAGCAGCCAAGATTATAGGAGGTATGTTCAGCCCCAGCATTTT
TRBJ2-1 TRBV5-1 TRBD1 few CASSPRTGGPYNEQFF TGCGCCAGCAGCCCCCGGACAGGGGGCCCCTACAATGAGCAGTTCTTC